These 2 T cell receptor beta chains came from one sample sequenced in a study of blood T cells in healthy people across ages. With a J-beta primer mix and a sample-barcoded 5' primer, a second PCR ran 7 to 11 cycles. TCRdb analysed the 5' RACE reads with MiXCR anew, one entry per CDR3 protein. The sample carries hundreds of thousands of distinct CDR3 sequences, approximately 39% recorded once. Sequencing was carried out using blood. These TCRs come from a woman aged 60-75 years in good health.

This clonotype was counted a few times. The chain is built from TRBV20-1 and TRBJ2-3; 13 bases align to TRBD2. The trim removed 4 bases at V and 5 bases at J, leaving 6 bases unmatched. From germline, CDR1 is DFQATT and CDR2 SNEGSKA (reference sequence). There are 15 residues in the CDR3. The CDR3 DNA reads TGCAGTGCTATCACTAGCGGGAGGGCCGAAGATACGCAGTATTTT. The encoded protein is CSAITSGRAEDTQYF.

This clonotype was counted only a few times. The rearrangement joins TRBV3-1 to TRBJ2-1; weak D call: TRBD1 (6 bases). Trimming cost V 1 base and J 6 bases, with 7 bases left between them. Germline V CDR1 and CDR2: LGHDT, YNNKEL (reference sequence). The CDR3 spans 13 residues. CDR3 residues: CASSQGTVNEQFF. Here the CDR3 DNA reads TGTGCCAGCAGCCAAGGGACAGTCAATGAGCAGTTCTTC.